This T cell receptor (beta chain) came from a study of cytomegalovirus exposure and HLA in healthy donors. Concerning this clone: The antigen remains undetermined.

Everyone who donated was a healthy bone marrow donor. CDR1 and CDR2 from the germline V gene are SEHNR and FQNEAQ (reference sequence). V lost 2 bases and J lost 6; bases outside the gene matches: 4. The CDR3 is 15 amino acids. Regarding the study as a whole: Most TCR beta V segments were productive about 90% or about 30% of the time in an earlier analysis. Several of the most significant clusters appeared, in a later analysis, to be linked to common viral pathogens.

PCR was performed using 60 Vbeta and 13 Jbeta primers. Methods used by the authors: An analysis that came later counted approximately 76 million unique TCR beta chains, 10 million to 11 million shared. Sequencing used immunoSEQ multiplex PCR; TCRdb keeps in-frame clones, though not all of them. V and J calls and clone size are those listed in that table; D and trimming were worked out from the DNA. The sample carries 150,000 to 190,000 clones, about three quarters recorded once. The specimen was PBMCs. V and J are TRBV7-9 and TRBJ2-3; 11 bases match TRBD2. The source of this sequence is a man younger than 35 in good health and CMV-seronegative. The CDR3 coding sequence is TGTGCCAGCAGCTTAATAGCGGGAGGGCCCGATACGCAGTATTTT. Translated, it gives CASSLIAGGPDTQYF.